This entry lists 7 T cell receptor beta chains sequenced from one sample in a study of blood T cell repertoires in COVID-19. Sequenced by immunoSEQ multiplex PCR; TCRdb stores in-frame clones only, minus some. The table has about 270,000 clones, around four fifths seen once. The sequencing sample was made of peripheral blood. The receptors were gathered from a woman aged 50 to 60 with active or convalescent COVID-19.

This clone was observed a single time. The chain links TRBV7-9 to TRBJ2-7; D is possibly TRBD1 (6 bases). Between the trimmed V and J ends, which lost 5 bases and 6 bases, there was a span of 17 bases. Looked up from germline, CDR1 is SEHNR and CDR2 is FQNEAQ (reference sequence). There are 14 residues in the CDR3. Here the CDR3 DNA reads TGTGCCAGCAGCGTCACAGGACAGTCGGGCGAGCAGTACTTC. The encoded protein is CASSVTGQSGEQYF.

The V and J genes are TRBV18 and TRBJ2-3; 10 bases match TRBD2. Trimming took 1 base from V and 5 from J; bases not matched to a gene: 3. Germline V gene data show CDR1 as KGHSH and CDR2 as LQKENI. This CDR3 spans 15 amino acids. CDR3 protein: CASSPLASGRDTQYF. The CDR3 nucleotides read TGTGCCAGCTCACCACTTGCTAGCGGGAGAGATACGCAGTATTTT.

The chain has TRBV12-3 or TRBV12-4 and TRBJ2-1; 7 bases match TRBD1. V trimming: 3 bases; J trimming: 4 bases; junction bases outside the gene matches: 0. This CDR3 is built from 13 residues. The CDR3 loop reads CASSFRGYNEQFF. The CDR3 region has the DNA TGTGCCAGCAGTTTCAGGGGGTACAATGAGCAGTTCTTC.

CDR3 DNA: TGCGCCAGCAGCCGCCGGGGACTAGCGGATGACAATGAGCAGTTCTTC. Its protein is CASSRRGLADDNEQFF. The rearrangement joins TRBV4-1 to TRBJ2-1, with 11 bases that match TRBD2. CDR1 MGHRA and CDR2 YSYEKL come from the germline V gene. The trim removed 4 bases at V and 5 bases at J, leaving 7 bases unmatched. This CDR3 contains 16 residues.

The CDR3 nucleotides read TGTGCCAGCAGCTGGGCGCAGGGGAATTCACCCCTCCACTTT. As protein: CASSWAQGNSPLHF. V usage is TRBV5-4 and J usage is TRBJ1-6; a possible D gene is TRBD1 (6 bases). V lost 3 bases and J 7 bases, leaving 11 bases between the germline ends. This CDR3 contains 14 residues. Germline CDR1 SGHNT, CDR2 YYREEE (reference sequence).

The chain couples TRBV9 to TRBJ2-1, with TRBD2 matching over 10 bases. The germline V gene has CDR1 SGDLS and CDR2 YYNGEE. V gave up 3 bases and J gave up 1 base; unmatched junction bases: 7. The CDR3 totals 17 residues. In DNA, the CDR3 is TGTGCCAGCAGCGCGCTCCTAGCGGGAGTGTCCTACAATGAGCAGTTCTTC. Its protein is CASSALLAGVSYNEQFF.

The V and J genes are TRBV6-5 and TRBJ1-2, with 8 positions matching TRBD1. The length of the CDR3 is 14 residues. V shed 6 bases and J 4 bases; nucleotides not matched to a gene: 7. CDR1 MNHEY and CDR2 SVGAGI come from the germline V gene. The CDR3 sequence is CASRLGQGSYGYTF. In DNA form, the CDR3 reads TGTGCCAGCAGACTAGGACAGGGTAGCTATGGCTACACCTTC.